Each of the 22 T cell receptor beta chains below was sequenced from the same sample in a study of response to subunit inactivated influenza vaccine. MiXCR was run by TCRdb on the RT-PCR reads, yielding one entry per CDR3 protein. The profile shows 500,000 to 550,000 distinct CDR3 sequences, 20% to 25% of them singletons. Another study also made use of these data, one on T cells expressing NK-cell markers. Per that paper: TCR beta libraries carry UMIs added by 5'RACE template switching.

The source material was CD4+ T cells sorted from PBMCs, sampled 11 to 12 days after vaccination. These receptors were taken from a man aged 45-65 years who received an inactivated influenza vaccine.

This clonotype has just a few counts. This chain uses TRBV7-3 with TRBJ2-3, with 7 bases lining up with TRBD1. Unmatched junction bases numbered 5, after V lost 3 bases and J lost 5 bases. Germline-derived CDR1 and CDR2 are SGHTA and FQGTGA. This CDR3 region has 14 residues. The CDR3 coding sequence is TGTGCCAGCAGCTTCAGCCAGGGGGTAGATACGCAGTATTTT. It codes for CASSFSQGVDTQYF. Complete variable domain (other parts from reference TRBV7-3 and TRBJ2-3): GAGVSQTPSNKVTEKGKYVELRCDPISGHTALYWYRQSLGQGPEFLIYFQGTGAADDSGLPNDRFFAVRPEGSVSTLKIQRTERGDSAVYLCASSFSQGVDTQYFGPGTRLTVL.

This clonotype showed up just a few times. The CDR3 region is CASSRAGTGGEKLFF. The CDR3 DNA reads TGTGCCAGCAGCCGCGCCGGGACAGGGGGGGAAAAACTGTTTTTT. The chain joins TRBV7-2 to TRBJ1-4, with 11 bases identical to TRBD1. The germline V gene has CDR1 SGHTA and CDR2 FQGNSA. The CDR3 runs to 15 residues. The trim removed 5 bases at V and 8 bases at J, leaving 7 bases unmatched. The entire variable domain, with the rest obtained from reference TRBV7-2 and TRBJ1-4, is as follows: GAGVSQSPSNKVTEKGKDVELRCDPISGHTALYWYRQSLGQGLEFLIYFQGNSAPDKSGLPSDRFSAERTGGSVSTLTIQRTQQEDSAVYLCASSRAGTGGEKLFFGSGTQLSVL.

The V call is TRBV15, the J call TRBJ1-5; D possibly corresponds to TRBD1 (6 bases). Trimming removed 4 bases from V and 0 bases from J, with 10 bases in between. CDR1 LNHNV and CDR2 YYDKDF come from the germline V gene (reference sequence). The CDR3 consists of 15 residues. CDR3 sequence: CATSTTGNSNQPQHF. CDR3 bases: TGTGCCACCAGCACTACAGGGAATAGCAATCAGCCCCAGCATTTT. Variable domain in full (rest from reference TRBV15 and TRBJ1-5): DAMVIQNPRYQVTQFGKPVTLSCSQTLNHNVMYWYQQKSSQAPKLLFHYYDKDFNNEADTPDNFQSRRPNTSFCFLDIRSPGLGDTAMYLCATSTTGNSNQPQHFGDGTRLSIL.

This chain uses TRBV7-9 with TRBJ2-5; the match to TRBD1 covers 9 bases. Per germline, CDR1 SEHNR and CDR2 FQNEAQ (reference sequence). The CDR3 runs to 16 residues. Losses at the gene ends were 5 bases for V and 4 bases for J; bases not matched to a gene: 11. CDR3 residues: CASSPKPGQGGETQYF. The CDR3 DNA is TGTGCCAGCAGCCCTAAGCCGGGACAGGGAGGAGAGACCCAGTACTTC.

V usage is TRBV2 and J usage is TRBJ1-1; TRBD1 is a possible D gene (6 bases). The CDR3 is 14 amino acids. The V gene's germline CDR1 is SNHLY and CDR2 FYNNEI. With 6 bases removed from V and 3 bases from J, the gap between germline ends came to 14 bases. The CDR3 bases are TGTGCCAGCAGGGTCAGGGGCCGGGACACTGAAGCTTTCTTT. It is translated as CASRVRGRDTEAFF.

This CDR3 is CSARRGGWNAFF. CDR3 sequence (DNA): TGCAGTGCTAGAAGGGGGGGCTGGAATGCTTTCTTT. This chain joins TRBV20-1 and TRBJ1-1; D is perhaps TRBD1 (6 bases). The V gene's germline CDR1 is DFQATT and CDR2 SNEGSKA (reference sequence). This CDR3 spans 12 amino acids. Trimming took off 2 bases at V and 11 bases at J, with 15 bases between the two ends.

This clonotype has at least ten counts. The chain links TRBV7-2 to TRBJ2-3; 8 nucleotides match TRBD1. The CDR3 has 16 amino acids. Per the germline V gene, CDR1 is SGHTA and CDR2 is FQGNSA. V dropped 6 bases and J dropped 3; count of bases not matched to a gene: 11. CDR3 sequence reads: CASRKRTGMATDTQYF. In DNA, the CDR3 is TGTGCCAGCAGAAAACGGACAGGGATGGCGACAGATACGCAGTATTTT.

This clonotype was found a few times. The V and J genes are TRBV7-9 and TRBJ2-1, with 10 bases matching TRBD1. This CDR3 region has 15 residues. The V and J ends lost 4 bases and 4 bases, in that order; junction bases with no gene match: 4. Germline V lookup: CDR1 SEHNR, CDR2 FQNEAQ (reference sequence). This chain's CDR3 is CASSWRTGGYNEQFF. CDR3 bases: TGTGCCAGCAGCTGGCGGACAGGGGGTTACAATGAGCAGTTCTTC.

The CDR3 DNA follows: TGTGCCAGCAGCTTGCAAGCTTCAACTAATGAAAAACTGTTTTTT. Amino acid sequence: CASSLQASTNEKLFF. The V gene is TRBV7-9, the J gene TRBJ1-4; D gene ambiguous. The CDR3 loop spans 15 amino acids. In germline, CDR1 is SEHNR, CDR2 FQNEAQ (reference sequence). V gave up 3 bases and J gave up 0 bases, with 8 bases separating them.

This clonotype occurred many times. V usage is TRBV11-2 and J usage is TRBJ2-7; 7 bases are shared with TRBD2. V shed 5 bases, J shed 6 bases, and the junction held 10 bases outside the gene matches. Germline CDR1 SGHAT, CDR2 FQNNGV. The CDR3 has 14 residues. The CDR3 sequence: CASSLKRGVSEQYF. Written as DNA, the CDR3 is TGTGCCAGCAGCCTCAAACGGGGGGTGAGCGAGCAGTACTTC.

This clonotype was observed a handful of times. The V call is TRBV27, the J call TRBJ2-5; 9 positions agree with TRBD1. The ends lost 5 bases at V and 6 bases at J; junction bases unmatched: 10. This CDR3 has 15 amino acids. Germline loops: CDR1 MNHEY, CDR2 SMNVEV (reference sequence). The CDR3 region is CASSPTGGGFKTQYF. The CDR3 DNA follows: TGTGCCAGCAGTCCCACAGGGGGCGGTTTCAAGACCCAGTACTTC.

The V and J genes are TRBV20-1 and TRBJ2-7; 11 nucleotides match TRBD1. Unmatched junction bases numbered 5, after V lost 1 base and J lost 3 bases. The CDR3 length is 15 residues. The V gene's germline CDR1 is DFQATT and CDR2 SNEGSKA (reference sequence). The CDR3 is CSARGTGTGGYEQYF. In nucleotides, the CDR3 is TGCAGTGCTAGAGGTACCGGGACAGGGGGCTACGAGCAGTACTTC.

This clonotype has only a few counts. The chain uses TRBV5-1 and TRBJ2-5; 11 nucleotides match TRBD2. In germline, CDR1 is SGHRS, CDR2 YFSETQ. V trimming: 4 bases; J trimming: 4 bases; junction bases outside the gene matches: 6. The length of the CDR3 is 15 residues. The CDR3 nucleotides are TGCGCCAGCAGCAAGTCCACTAGCGGGGGAGAGACCCAGTACTTC. Translated, it gives CASSKSTSGGETQYF.

V usage is TRBV6-1 and J usage is TRBJ2-4; 11 bases line up with TRBD1. The germline CDR1 and CDR2 sequences are MNHNS and SASEGT. The ends lost 7 bases at V and 3 bases at J; junction bases unmatched: 5. This CDR3 has 15 amino acids. In DNA, the CDR3 is TGTGCCAGCACTAGGGACAGGGGGGGCAAAAACATTCAGTACTTC. This codes for CASTRDRGGKNIQYF.

In DNA, the CDR3 is TGCGCCAGCAGCTCCTGGACCGACTACGAGCAGTACTTC. It is translated as CASSSWTDYEQYF. The chain joins TRBV5-1 to TRBJ2-7; D is undetermined. The V gene's germline CDR1 is SGHRS and CDR2 YFSETQ. This CDR3 is built from 13 residues. Trimming pared 3 bases from V and 3 bases from J, leaving 10 bases between.

The rearrangement links TRBV20-1 to TRBJ1-5; tentative D call: TRBD1 (6 bases). The CDR3 loop spans 14 amino acids. V was shortened by 3 bases and J by 4 bases, with 13 bases between the two germline ends. Per germline, CDR1 DFQATT and CDR2 SNEGSKA (reference sequence). The CDR3: CSARTGQPNQPQHF. In nucleotides, the CDR3 is TGCAGTGCTAGGACCGGACAGCCAAATCAGCCCCAGCATTTT.

The CDR3 region has the DNA TGTGCCAGCAGCTTATTCCCGGGGGTCCAAGAGACCCAGTACTTC. Its translation: CASSLFPGVQETQYF. V gene TRBV7-2 combines with J gene TRBJ2-5; possibly TRBD2 for D (6 bases). Trimming stripped 2 bases from V and 1 base from J, with 11 bases between. The V gene's germline CDR1 is SGHTA and CDR2 FQGNSA. The CDR3 is made up of 15 amino acids.

This clonotype was counted between two and nine times. The chain links TRBV7-2 to TRBJ1-5; 8 bases agree with TRBD1. With 5 bases clipped from V and 4 bases from J, the junction kept 7 bases outside the gene matches. Germline V gene sequence: CDR1 SGHTA, CDR2 FQGNSA. The CDR3 has 15 residues. The CDR3 coding sequence is TGTGCCAGCAGCCTTCGGACAGGGATAAATCAGCCCCAGCATTTT. It translates to CASSLRTGINQPQHF.

DNA of the CDR3: TGTGCCAGCAGTTACGGGCAGGCCTCCTACAATGAGCAGTTCTTC. Protein product: CASSYGQASYNEQFF. V is TRBV12-3 or TRBV12-4 and J is TRBJ2-1; D is uncertain. The germline V and J ends were trimmed by 4 bases and 0 bases, with 10 bases remaining between them. The CDR3 is 15 residues long.

This clonotype was detected a few times. The junction does not match germline at one end; this may be a read error. The CDR3 DNA follows: TGTGGCAGCAGCTCGGGAGGCTACATTCAGTACTTC. Encoded protein: CGSSSGGYIQYF. This chain uses TRBV7-2 with TRBJ2-4; 7 bases are a match to TRBD2. Germline V gene data show CDR1 as SGHTA and CDR2 as FQGNSA. The CDR3 is 12 amino acids. Full variable domain (remainder filled in from reference TRBV7-2 and TRBJ2-4): GAGVSQSPSNKVTEKGKDVELRCDPISGHTALYWYRQSLGQGLEFLIYFQGNSAPDKSGLPSDRFSAERTGGSVSTLTIQRTQQEDSAVYLCGSSSGGYIQYFGAGTRLSVL.

The chain has TRBV6-2 or TRBV6-3 and TRBJ2-1; TRBD2 matches 7 bases. Germline V gene sequence: CDR1 MNHEY, CDR2 SVGEGT. With 0 bases clipped from V and 8 bases from J, the junction kept 10 bases outside the gene matches. The CDR3 spans 16 residues. The CDR3 DNA is TGTGCCAGCAGTTACTCGTCAAGGGGACGGGGGGATGAGCAGTTCTTC. Encoded protein: CASSYSSRGRGDEQFF.

The rearrangement joins TRBV20-1 to TRBJ2-1; D unclear. CDR3 length: 12 amino acids. Deletions cut 6 bases from V and 2 bases from J, with 8 bases between. Germline V gene lookup returns CDR1 DFQATT and CDR2 SNEGSKA (reference sequence). CDR3 coding DNA: TGCAGTGCGGGTATGCCCTACAATGAGCAGTTCTTC. This sequence encodes CSAGMPYNEQFF.